Given below is one T cell receptor beta chain in context. There is no known antigen for this receptor. One base away there is no much larger clone; base qualities are not given. This sample stems from a study of blood T cell repertoires in COVID-19 (dated by TCRdb to about 2020). In the study overall: Collaborator samples came from the United States, Italy and Spain and covered acute and convalescent phases of COVID-19. Samples came from the ongoing ImmuneRACE study (first 160 participants) plus 1,254 subjects from 6 global collaborators. HLA class I and class II types, where available, came from metadata supplied by the sample provider rather than from assay-based typing. The dataset comprised deeply sampled blood TCRbeta repertoires from subjects exposed to, actively infected with, or recovered from COVID-19. Nearly every sample came with metadata listing a de-identified subject ID, COVID-19 status, age in years and sex. The prospective study material was composed of cDNA or gDNA derived from T cells, B-cell-depleted T cells, or PBMCs. The repertoires were released in a freely available public database meant as a resource for research on the immune response to SARS-CoV-2. Results the study describes overall, beyond this receptor: The amount of clinical and demographic metadata varied by source and participant and was provided uncurated.

One collaborating source in Seattle enrolled patients during active infection and followed them longitudinally through the course of disease. Whole blood was collected in K2EDTA tubes by collaborating institutions according to the institutions' own protocols. For TCRbeta analysis, collaborators shipped samples as frozen whole blood, isolated PBMCs, or DNA extracted from either of those sample types. Spanning cysteine to phenylalanine, the CDR3 consists of 16 amino acids. Only CDR3 DNA remains: 48 bases, in frame from the first base. Trimming costs V 4 bases and J 8 bases, and their ends lie 23 bases apart. The germline V gene (reference sequence) supplies CDR1 MNHEY and CDR2 SMNVEV. TCRbeta CDR3 regions were amplified from genomic DNA by means of the immunoSEQ Assay, a bias-controlled multiplex PCR. For the original study's pipeline: The number of nucleated cells in each sample was estimated by amplification of reference gene primers within the assay. Sequence reads were collapsed and filtered to measure the absolute abundance of every unique TCRbeta CDR3 rearrangement. Productive Simpson clonality was computed per sample as the square root of Simpson's diversity index over productive rearrangements. TCRdb mirrors the immuneACCESS table, restricted to in-frame sequences. Some clones are absent from its copies; in checked studies, under half trace to an unresolved V gene, and the reason for the others is unknown. V, J and clone size are those of that table, while D and trimming were read from the DNA. The sample profile shows 40,000 to 60,000 clones; about nine tenths of them were found once. The top ten clonotypes cover about 2.5% of the sample.

Sequencing was carried out using peripheral blood. The sequence derives from a woman at least 80 years old with COVID-19, enrolled during active disease. The sequence is built from TRBV27 and TRBJ1-1, with the identity of the D gene unclear. For the CDR3, the sequence is CASSSDPLIAGSEAFF. The nucleotide sequence is given as TGTGCCAGCAGTTCGGACCCCCTAATCGCGGGGTCGGAAGCTTTCTTT.